Following are 15 T cell receptor beta chains from one sample sequenced in a study of cytomegalovirus exposure and HLA in healthy donors. The PCR made use of 60 Vbeta and 13 Jbeta primers. Some clones are missing from TCRdb's copy, which holds only in-frame ones; the method was immunoSEQ multiplex PCR. The repertoire has under 250,000 clones, about 84% of them found once; the top ten carry over 1%. Sequenced input: PBMCs. The source of these receptors is a human donor in good health.

V gene TRBV7-2 combines with J gene TRBJ1-3, with 8 bases lining up with TRBD1. The junction had 4 bases not matched to a gene; V was cut back by 7 bases and J by 2 bases. This CDR3 is built from 14 residues. The V gene's germline CDR1 is SGHTA and CDR2 FQGNSA. CDR3 in DNA: TGTGCCAGCAACCCACAGGGGGCTGGAAACACCATATATTTT. Protein product: CASNPQGAGNTIYF.

The chain carries TRBV4-2 and TRBJ1-6; D is unresolved. This CDR3 region has 14 residues. V dropped 0 bases and J dropped 7 bases, with 7 bases sitting between them. Germline CDR1 and CDR2: LGHNA and YNFKEQ. CDR3: CASSQDYRNSPLHF. CDR3 DNA: TGTGCCAGCAGCCAAGACTATCGGAATTCACCCCTCCACTTT.

V is TRBV7-2 and J is TRBJ2-7; 9 bases are a match to TRBD2. The CDR3 is 15 residues long. Unmatched junction bases numbered 2, after V lost 1 base and J lost 1 base. Per the germline V gene, CDR1 is SGHTA and CDR2 is FQGNSA. CDR3 DNA sequence: TGTGCCAGCAGCTTAGACCTAGCGGGGTCCTACGAGCAGTACTTC. Encoded protein: CASSLDLAGSYEQYF.

The gene calls are TRBV6-5 and TRBJ1-1; perhaps TRBD1 as D (6 bases). V was cut by 2 bases and J by 5 bases, with 18 bases left in between. CDR1 and CDR2 (germline): MNHEY, SVGAGI. This CDR3 comprises 16 residues. CDR3 sequence: CASSYRIRGGFTEAFF. CDR3 DNA sequence: TGTGCCAGCAGTTACCGCATACGGGGGGGCTTTACTGAAGCTTTCTTT.

CDR3 region: CASRQILRGSTEAFF. CDR3 nucleotides: TGTGCCAGCAGACAAATCCTCAGGGGTAGCACTGAAGCTTTCTTT. The rearrangement uses TRBV28 and TRBJ1-1; the D gene is possibly TRBD1 (6 bases). Germline loops: CDR1 MDHEN, CDR2 SYDVKM. This CDR3 region has 15 residues. Trimming stripped 6 bases from V and 4 bases from J, with 18 bases between.

This chain connects TRBV6-5 to TRBJ2-1; D possibly corresponds to TRBD2 (5 bases). Deletions cut 2 bases from V and 7 bases from J, with 15 bases between. This CDR3 spans 15 amino acids. Germline V lookup: CDR1 MNHEY, CDR2 SVGAGI. CDR3 bases: TGTGCCAGCAGTTACGGCATTAGCGCGGAAAATGAGCAGTTCTTC. It yields the protein CASSYGISAENEQFF.

This chain joins TRBV9 and TRBJ2-1, with D unresolved. V dropped 5 bases and J dropped 6 bases, with 6 bases sitting between them. Per the germline V gene, CDR1 is SGDLS and CDR2 is YYNGEE. The CDR3 runs to 11 residues. The DNA of the CDR3 is TGTGCCAGCAGACCGGGCAATGAGCAGTTCTTC. Encoded protein: CASRPGNEQFF.

This chain joins TRBV14 and TRBJ2-5, with a weak D call TRBD1 (6 bases). Germline CDR1 is SGHDN and CDR2 is FVKESK. V lost 1 base and J lost 5, with 14 bases in between. The CDR3 contains 15 residues. CDR3 amino acids: CASSQGFGGWETQYF. In nucleotides, the CDR3 is TGTGCCAGCAGCCAAGGATTTGGGGGCTGGGAGACCCAGTACTTC.

The sample holds one count of this clone. The chain uses TRBV6-6 and TRBJ2-5, with a tentative D call TRBD1 (6 bases). Germline V gene data show CDR1 as MNHNY and CDR2 as SVGAGI (reference sequence). The CDR3 contains 14 residues. The ends were cut back, 2 bases at V and 13 bases at J, with 20 bases in the middle. CDR3 in DNA: TGTGCCAGCAGTTACAGCGGACAGACCTACGAGCGGTACTTC. It is translated as CASSYSGQTYERYF.

V and J are TRBV6-1 and TRBJ2-1, with D possibly matching TRBD1 (5 bases). V was pared by 7 bases and J by 4 bases, with 5 bases between. The CDR3 totals 11 residues. Germline CDR1 is MNHNS and CDR2 is SASEGT. CDR3 sequence (DNA): TGTGCCAGCAAGGGGTACAATGAGCAGTTCTTC. The encoded protein is CASKGYNEQFF.

This clone was counted a single time. The chain employs TRBV4-3 and TRBJ2-3; TRBD2 matches 7 bases. Germline V lookup: CDR1 LGHNA, CDR2 YSLEER. The CDR3 is made up of 17 amino acids. J was trimmed by 2 bases and V by 0 bases; bases with no gene match: 8. The CDR3 nucleotides read TGCGCCAGCAGCCAAGATGAGGGGAGGGCCAACACAGATACGCAGTATTTT. It encodes CASSQDEGRANTDTQYF.

V and J are TRBV2 and TRBJ2-5; TRBD2 is a possible D gene (5 bases). The CDR3 is made up of 16 amino acids. Germline CDR1 SNHLY, CDR2 FYNNEI. Trimming pared 2 bases from V and 7 bases from J, leaving 20 bases between. The CDR3 reads CASSEREQSGVRTQYF. The CDR3 DNA reads TGTGCCAGCAGTGAAAGAGAACAGAGCGGTGTAAGGACCCAGTACTTC.

The chain joins TRBV10-3 to TRBJ2-3; no firm D call. The V and J ends lost 2 bases and 4 bases respectively, with 4 bases between them. This CDR3 comprises 12 residues. Germline values: CDR1 ENHRY, CDR2 SYGVKD. The CDR3 sequence is CAISEGPDTQYF. In nucleotides, the CDR3 is TGTGCCATCAGTGAGGGCCCAGATACGCAGTATTTT.

The CDR3 here is CASSNRVHQPQHF. CDR3 DNA: TGTGCCAGCAGTAACAGGGTACATCAGCCCCAGCATTTT. The V call is TRBV6-1, the J call TRBJ1-5; weak D call: TRBD1 (6 bases). The V end lost 5 bases, the J end lost 5 bases, and 10 bases lay between the germline ends. The germline CDR1 and CDR2 sequences are MNHNS and SASEGT. CDR3 length: 13 amino acids.

The chain is built from TRBV27 and TRBJ2-1, with 12 nucleotides matching TRBD2. V lost 6 bases to trimming and J lost 0 bases; unmatched junction nucleotides: 9. Germline values: CDR1 MNHEY, CDR2 SMNVEV (reference sequence). The CDR3 sequence is 18 residues long. The CDR3 spells CASRPYLAGGYSYNEQFF. Written as DNA, the CDR3 is TGTGCCAGCAGGCCTTATCTAGCGGGAGGGTACTCCTACAATGAGCAGTTCTTC.